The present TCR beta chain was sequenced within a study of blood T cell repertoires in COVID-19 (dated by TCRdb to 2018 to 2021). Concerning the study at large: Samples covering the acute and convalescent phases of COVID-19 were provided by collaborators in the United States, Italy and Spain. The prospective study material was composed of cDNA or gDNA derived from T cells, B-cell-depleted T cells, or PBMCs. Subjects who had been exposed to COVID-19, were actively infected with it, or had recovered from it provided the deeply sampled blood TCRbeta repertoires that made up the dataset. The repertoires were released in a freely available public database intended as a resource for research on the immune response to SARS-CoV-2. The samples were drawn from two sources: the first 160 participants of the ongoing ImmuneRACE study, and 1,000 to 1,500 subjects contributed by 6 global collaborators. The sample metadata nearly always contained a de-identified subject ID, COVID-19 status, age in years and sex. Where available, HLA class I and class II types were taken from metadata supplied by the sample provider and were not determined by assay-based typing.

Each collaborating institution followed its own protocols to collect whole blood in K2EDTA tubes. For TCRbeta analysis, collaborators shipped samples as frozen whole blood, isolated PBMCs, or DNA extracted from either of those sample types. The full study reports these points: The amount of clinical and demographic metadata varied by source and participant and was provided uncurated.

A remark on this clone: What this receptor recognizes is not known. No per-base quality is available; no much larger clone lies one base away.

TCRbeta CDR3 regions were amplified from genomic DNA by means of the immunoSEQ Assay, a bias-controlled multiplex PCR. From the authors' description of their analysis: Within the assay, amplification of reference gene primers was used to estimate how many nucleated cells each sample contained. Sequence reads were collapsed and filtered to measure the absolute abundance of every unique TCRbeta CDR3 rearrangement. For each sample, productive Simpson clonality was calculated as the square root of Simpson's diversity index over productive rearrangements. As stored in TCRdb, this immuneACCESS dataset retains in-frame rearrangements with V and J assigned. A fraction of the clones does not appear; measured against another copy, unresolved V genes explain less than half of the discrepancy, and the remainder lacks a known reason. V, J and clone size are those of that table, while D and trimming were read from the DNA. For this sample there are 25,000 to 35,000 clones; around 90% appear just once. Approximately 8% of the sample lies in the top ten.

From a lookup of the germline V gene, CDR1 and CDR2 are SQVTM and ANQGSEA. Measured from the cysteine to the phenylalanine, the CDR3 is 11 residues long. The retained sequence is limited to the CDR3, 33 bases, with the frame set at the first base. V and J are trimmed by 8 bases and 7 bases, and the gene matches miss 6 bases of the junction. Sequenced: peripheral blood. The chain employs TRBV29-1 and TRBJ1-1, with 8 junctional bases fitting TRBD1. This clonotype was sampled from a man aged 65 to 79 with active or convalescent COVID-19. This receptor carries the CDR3 CSTDRGYEAFF. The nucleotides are TGCAGCACAGACAGGGGATATGAAGCTTTCTTT. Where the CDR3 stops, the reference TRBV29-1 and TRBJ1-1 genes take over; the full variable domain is SAVISQKPSRDICQRGTSLTIQCQVDSQVTMMFWYRQQPGQSLTLIATANQGSEATYESGFVIDKFPISRPNLTFSTLTVSNMSPEDSSIYLCSTDRGYEAFFGQGTRLTVV.